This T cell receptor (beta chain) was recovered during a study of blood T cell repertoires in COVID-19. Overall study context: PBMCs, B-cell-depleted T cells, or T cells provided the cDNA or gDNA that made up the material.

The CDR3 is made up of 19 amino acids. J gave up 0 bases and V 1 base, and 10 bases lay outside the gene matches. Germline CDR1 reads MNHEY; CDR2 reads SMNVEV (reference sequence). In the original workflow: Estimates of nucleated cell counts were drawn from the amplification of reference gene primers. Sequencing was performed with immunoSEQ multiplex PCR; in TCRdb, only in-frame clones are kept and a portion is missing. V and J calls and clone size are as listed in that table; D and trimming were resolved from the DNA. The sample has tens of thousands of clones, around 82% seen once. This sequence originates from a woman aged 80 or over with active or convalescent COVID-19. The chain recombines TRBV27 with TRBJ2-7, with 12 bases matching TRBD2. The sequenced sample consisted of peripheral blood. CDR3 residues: CASSLFALAGGASSYEQYF. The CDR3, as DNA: TGTGCCAGCAGTTTATTTGCTCTAGCGGGAGGGGCGAGCTCCTACGAGCAGTACTTC.